The present T cell receptor beta chain was sequenced within a study of T cell changes during pregnancy in multiple sclerosis. Repertoires were generated with immunoSEQ multiplex PCR, while TCRdb's copy carries only in-frame clones and drops some. The sample records around 59,000 clones, about 90% being singletons. The sequenced sample was peripheral blood, obtained in the third trimester of pregnancy. This receptor was taken from a female donor in good health, enrolled as a control in a pregnancy study.

In DNA, the CDR3 is TGTGCCAGCAGCTTAGCGCTGGGGGCCGCAACTAATGAAAAACTGTTTTTT. Encoded protein: CASSLALGAATNEKLFF. The rearrangement links TRBV7-9 to TRBJ1-4; D possibly corresponds to TRBD1 (6 bases). The CDR3 sequence is 17 residues long. The ends were cut back, 0 bases at V and 0 bases at J, with 11 bases in the middle. Germline V lookup: CDR1 SEHNR, CDR2 FQNEAQ (reference sequence).